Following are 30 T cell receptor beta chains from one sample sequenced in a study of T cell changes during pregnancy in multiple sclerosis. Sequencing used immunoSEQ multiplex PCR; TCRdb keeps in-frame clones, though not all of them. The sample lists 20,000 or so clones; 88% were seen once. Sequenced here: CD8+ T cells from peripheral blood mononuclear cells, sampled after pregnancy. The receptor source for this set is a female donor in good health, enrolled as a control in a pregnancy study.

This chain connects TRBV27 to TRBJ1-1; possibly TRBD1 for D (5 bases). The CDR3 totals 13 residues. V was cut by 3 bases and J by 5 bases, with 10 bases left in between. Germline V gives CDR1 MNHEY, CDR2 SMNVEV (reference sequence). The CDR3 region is CASSFMTDTEAFF. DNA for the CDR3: TGTGCCAGCAGTTTCATGACAGATACTGAAGCTTTCTTT.

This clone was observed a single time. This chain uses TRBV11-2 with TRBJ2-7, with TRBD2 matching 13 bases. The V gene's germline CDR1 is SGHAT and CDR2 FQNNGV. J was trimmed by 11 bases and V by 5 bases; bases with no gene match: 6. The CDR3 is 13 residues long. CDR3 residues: CASSLGTSGAEYF. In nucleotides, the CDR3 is TGTGCCAGCAGCCTTGGGACTAGCGGGGCCGAGTACTTC.

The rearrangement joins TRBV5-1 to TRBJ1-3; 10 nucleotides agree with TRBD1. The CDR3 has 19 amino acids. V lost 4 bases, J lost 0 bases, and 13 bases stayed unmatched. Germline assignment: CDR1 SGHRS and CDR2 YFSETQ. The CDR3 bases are TGCGCCAGCAGCGGTACCGGGACAGGGGAACCTCTCTCTGGAAACACCATATATTTT. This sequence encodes CASSGTGTGEPLSGNTIYF.

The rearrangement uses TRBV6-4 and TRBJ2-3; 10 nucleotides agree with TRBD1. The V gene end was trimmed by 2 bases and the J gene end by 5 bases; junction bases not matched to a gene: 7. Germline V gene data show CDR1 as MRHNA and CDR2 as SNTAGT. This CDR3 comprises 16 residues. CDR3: CASSDEDRGQVDTQYF. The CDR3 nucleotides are TGTGCCAGCAGTGACGAAGACAGGGGGCAGGTAGATACGCAGTATTTT.

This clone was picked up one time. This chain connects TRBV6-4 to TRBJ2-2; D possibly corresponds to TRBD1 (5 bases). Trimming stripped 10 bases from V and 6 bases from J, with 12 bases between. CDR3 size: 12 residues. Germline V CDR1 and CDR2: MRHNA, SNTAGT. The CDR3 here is CAIRRVPGELFF. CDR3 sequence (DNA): TGTGCCATCCGCAGGGTCCCCGGGGAGCTGTTTTTT.

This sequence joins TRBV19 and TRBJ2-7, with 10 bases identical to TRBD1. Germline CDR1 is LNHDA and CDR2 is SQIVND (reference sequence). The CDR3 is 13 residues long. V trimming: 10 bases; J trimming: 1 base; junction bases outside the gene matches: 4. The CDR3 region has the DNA TGTGCCACCCGGACAGGGGGGTCCTACGAGCAGTACTTC. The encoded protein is CATRTGGSYEQYF.

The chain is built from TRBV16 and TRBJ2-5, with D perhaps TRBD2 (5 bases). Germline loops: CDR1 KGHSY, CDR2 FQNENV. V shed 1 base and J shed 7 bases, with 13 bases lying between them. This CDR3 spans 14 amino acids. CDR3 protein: CASSQYEGTVTQYF. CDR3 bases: TGTGCCAGCAGCCAATACGAGGGAACGGTGACCCAGTACTTC.

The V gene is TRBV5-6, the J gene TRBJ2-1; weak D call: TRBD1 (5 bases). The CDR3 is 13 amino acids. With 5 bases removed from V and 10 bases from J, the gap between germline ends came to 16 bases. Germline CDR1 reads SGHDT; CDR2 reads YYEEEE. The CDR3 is CASSSTAGLEQFF. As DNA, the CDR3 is TGTGCCAGCAGTTCAACCGCAGGGCTGGAGCAGTTCTTC.

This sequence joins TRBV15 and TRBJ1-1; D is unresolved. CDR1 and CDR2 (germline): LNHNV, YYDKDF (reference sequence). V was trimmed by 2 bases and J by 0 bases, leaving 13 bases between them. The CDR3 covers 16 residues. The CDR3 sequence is CATSRPTTALNTEAFF. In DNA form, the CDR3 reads TGTGCCACCAGCAGACCAACAACAGCTTTGAACACTGAAGCTTTCTTT.

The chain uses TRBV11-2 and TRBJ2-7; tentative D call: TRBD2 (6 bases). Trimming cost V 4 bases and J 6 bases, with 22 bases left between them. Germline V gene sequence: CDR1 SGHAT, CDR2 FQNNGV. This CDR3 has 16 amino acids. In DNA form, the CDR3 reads TGTGCCAGCAGCTCCTCCCCAATCGGGGGTGAAGTCGAGCAGTACTTC. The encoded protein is CASSSSPIGGEVEQYF.

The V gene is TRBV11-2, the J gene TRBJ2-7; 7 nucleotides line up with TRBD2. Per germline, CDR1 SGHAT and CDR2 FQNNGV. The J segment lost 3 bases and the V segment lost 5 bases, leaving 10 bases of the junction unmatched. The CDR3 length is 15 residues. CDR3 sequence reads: CASSVFGGTDYEQYF. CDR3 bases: TGTGCCAGCAGCGTCTTCGGGGGGACCGACTACGAGCAGTACTTC.

The CDR3 here is CASSFGFQTGMINEQFF. The CDR3 coding sequence is TGTGCCAGCAGCTTCGGTTTTCAGACAGGGATGATCAATGAGCAGTTCTTC. This sequence joins TRBV11-3 and TRBJ2-1; 7 nucleotides agree with TRBD1. V dropped 3 bases and J dropped 6; count of bases not matched to a gene: 14. CDR1 is SGHNT, CDR2 YENEEA, per germline. The CDR3 spans 17 residues.

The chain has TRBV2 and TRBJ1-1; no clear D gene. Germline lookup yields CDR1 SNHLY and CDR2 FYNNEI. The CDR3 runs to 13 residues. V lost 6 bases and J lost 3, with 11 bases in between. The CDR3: CASSHRRDTEAFF. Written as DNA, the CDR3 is TGTGCCAGCAGCCACCGGCGGGACACTGAAGCTTTCTTT.

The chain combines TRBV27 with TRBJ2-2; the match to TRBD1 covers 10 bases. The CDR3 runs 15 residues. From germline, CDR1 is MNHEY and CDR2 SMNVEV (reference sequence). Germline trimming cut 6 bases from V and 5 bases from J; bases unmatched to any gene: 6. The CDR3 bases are TGTGCCAGCAGCCCCGGGACAGGGGTTACCGGGGAGCTGTTTTTT. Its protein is CASSPGTGVTGELFF.

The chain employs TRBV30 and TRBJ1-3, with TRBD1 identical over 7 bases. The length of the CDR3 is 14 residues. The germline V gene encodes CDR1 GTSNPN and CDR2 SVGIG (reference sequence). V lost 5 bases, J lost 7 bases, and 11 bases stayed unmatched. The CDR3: CAWSAGQFENTIYF. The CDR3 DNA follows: TGTGCCTGGTCGGCGGGACAGTTTGAGAACACCATATATTTT.

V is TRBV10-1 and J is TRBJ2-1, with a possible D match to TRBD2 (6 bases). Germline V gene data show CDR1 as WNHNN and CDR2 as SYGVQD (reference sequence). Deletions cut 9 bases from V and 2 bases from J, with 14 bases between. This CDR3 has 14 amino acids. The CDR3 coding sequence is TGCGCCAGGCCCGGGGGTAGGACCTACAATGAGCAGTTCTTC. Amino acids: CARPGGRTYNEQFF.

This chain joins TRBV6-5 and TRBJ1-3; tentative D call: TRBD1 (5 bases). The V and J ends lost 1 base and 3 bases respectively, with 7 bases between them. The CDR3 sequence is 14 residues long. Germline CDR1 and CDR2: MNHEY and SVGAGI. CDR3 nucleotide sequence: TGTGCCAGCAGTTACTGGGGCGATGGAAACACCATATATTTT. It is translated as CASSYWGDGNTIYF.

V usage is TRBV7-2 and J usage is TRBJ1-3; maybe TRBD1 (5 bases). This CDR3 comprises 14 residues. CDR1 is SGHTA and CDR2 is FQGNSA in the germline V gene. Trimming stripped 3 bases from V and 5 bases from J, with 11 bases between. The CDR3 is CASSFIGDRNTIYF. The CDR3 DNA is TGTGCCAGCAGCTTTATAGGGGATCGAAACACCATATATTTT.

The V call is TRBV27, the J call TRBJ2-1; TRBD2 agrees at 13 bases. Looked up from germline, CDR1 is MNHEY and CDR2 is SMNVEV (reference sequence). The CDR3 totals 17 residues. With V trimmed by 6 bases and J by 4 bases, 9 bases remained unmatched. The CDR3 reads CASRSPGLAGSYNEQFF. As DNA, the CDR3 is TGTGCCAGCAGGAGCCCGGGACTAGCGGGGAGTTACAATGAGCAGTTCTTC.

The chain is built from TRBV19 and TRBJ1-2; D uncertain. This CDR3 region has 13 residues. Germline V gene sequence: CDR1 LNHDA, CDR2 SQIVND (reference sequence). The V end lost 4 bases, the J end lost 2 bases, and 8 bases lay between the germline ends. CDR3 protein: CASSTGLNYGYTF. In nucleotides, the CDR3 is TGTGCCAGTAGTACCGGACTAAACTATGGCTACACCTTC.

CDR3 coding DNA: TGTGCCACCTCAGGGTTCCCTCAGGGAGATACGCAGTATTTT. It encodes CATSGFPQGDTQYF. V is TRBV7-3 and J is TRBJ2-3; D is perhaps TRBD1 (5 bases). Trimming took off 10 bases at V and 5 bases at J, with 19 bases between the two ends. This CDR3 spans 14 amino acids. The V gene's germline CDR1 is SGHTA and CDR2 FQGTGA.

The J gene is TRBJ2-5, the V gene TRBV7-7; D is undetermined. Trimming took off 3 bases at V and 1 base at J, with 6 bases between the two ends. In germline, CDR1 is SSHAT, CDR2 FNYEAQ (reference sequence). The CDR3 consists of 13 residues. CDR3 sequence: CASSLTLQETQYF. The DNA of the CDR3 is TGTGCCAGCAGCTTGACACTCCAAGAGACCCAGTACTTC.

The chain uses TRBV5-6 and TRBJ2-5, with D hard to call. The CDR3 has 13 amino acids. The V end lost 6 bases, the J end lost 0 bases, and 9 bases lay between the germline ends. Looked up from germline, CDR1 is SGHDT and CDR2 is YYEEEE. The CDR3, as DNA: TGTGCCAGCACCATGACTTACCAAGAGACCCAGTACTTC. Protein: CASTMTYQETQYF.

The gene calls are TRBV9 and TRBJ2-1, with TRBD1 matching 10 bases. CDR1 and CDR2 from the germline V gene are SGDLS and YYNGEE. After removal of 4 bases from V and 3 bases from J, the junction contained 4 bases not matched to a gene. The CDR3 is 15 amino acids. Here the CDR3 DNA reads TGTGCCAGCAGCACGACAGGGGGCCACTACAATGAGCAGTTCTTC. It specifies CASSTTGGHYNEQFF.

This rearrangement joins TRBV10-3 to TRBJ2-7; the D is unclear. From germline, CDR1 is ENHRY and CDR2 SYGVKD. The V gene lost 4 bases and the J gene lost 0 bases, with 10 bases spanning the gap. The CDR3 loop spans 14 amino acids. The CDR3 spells CAISVGRTSYEQYF. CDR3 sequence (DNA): TGTGCCATCAGTGTTGGCCGCACCTCCTACGAGCAGTACTTC.

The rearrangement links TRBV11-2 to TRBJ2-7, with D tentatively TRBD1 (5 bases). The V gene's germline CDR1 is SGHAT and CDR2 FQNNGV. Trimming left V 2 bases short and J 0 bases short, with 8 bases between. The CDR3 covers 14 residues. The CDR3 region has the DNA TGTGCCAGCAGCTTACAGGACACCTCCTACGAGCAGTACTTC. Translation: CASSLQDTSYEQYF.

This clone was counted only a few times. The CDR3 sequence is CAWRDYRIEAFF. The CDR3 DNA reads as TGTGCCTGGAGGGACTACAGAATTGAAGCTTTCTTT. This chain connects TRBV30 to TRBJ1-1; D remains unclear. The germline V and J ends were trimmed by 3 bases and 7 bases, with 12 bases remaining between them. CDR3 size: 12 residues. Per germline, CDR1 GTSNPN and CDR2 SVGIG (reference sequence).

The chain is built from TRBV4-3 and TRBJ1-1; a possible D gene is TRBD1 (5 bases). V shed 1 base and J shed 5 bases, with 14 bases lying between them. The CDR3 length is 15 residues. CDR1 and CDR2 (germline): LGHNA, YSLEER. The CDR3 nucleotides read TGCGCCAGCAGCCAAGCTTCAAGGGGAGGAACTGAAGCTTTCTTT. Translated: CASSQASRGGTEAFF.

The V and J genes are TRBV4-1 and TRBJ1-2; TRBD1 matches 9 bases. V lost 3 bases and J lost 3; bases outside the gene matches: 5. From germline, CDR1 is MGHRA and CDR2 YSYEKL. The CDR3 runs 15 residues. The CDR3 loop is CASSQGQGADYGYTF. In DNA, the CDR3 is TGCGCCAGCAGCCAGGGACAGGGTGCCGACTATGGCTACACCTTC.

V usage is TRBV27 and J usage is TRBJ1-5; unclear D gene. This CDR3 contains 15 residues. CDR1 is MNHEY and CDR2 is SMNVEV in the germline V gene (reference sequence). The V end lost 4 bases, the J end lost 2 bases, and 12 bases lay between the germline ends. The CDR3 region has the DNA TGTGCCAGCAGTTCCGGGTATGGAGGCAATCAGCCCCAGCATTTT. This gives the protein CASSSGYGGNQPQHF.